The 4 T cell receptor beta chains below all came from one sample that was sequenced in a study of cytomegalovirus exposure and HLA in healthy donors. Primers included in the PCR were 60 Vbeta and 13 Jbeta primers. Sequencing was performed with immunoSEQ multiplex PCR; in TCRdb, only in-frame clones are kept and a portion is missing. The sample shows 170,000 or so clones, 75% to 90% of them seen only once. Sequencing was done on a sample of PBMCs. The origin of the receptors is a man between 45 and 60 years old in good health and CMV-seronegative.

This clone was counted only a few times. The V and J genes are TRBV4-3 and TRBJ1-2; 7 bases match TRBD1. The J segment lost 7 bases and the V segment lost 6 bases, leaving 11 bases of the junction unmatched. The CDR3 loop spans 14 amino acids. Germline-derived CDR1 and CDR2 are LGHNA and YSLEER. CDR3 residues: CASSRDRAWGGYTF. DNA for the CDR3: TGCGCCAGCAGTCGAGACAGGGCCTGGGGTGGCTACACCTTC.

The chain employs TRBV25-1 and TRBJ1-2; 12 bases match TRBD1. The CDR3 covers 16 residues. Losses at the gene ends were 2 bases for V and 6 bases for J; bases not matched to a gene: 7. Germline CDR1 is MGHDK and CDR2 is SYGVNS. CDR3 protein: CASSEPGQGASHGYTF. For the CDR3, the DNA is TGTGCCAGCAGTGAACCGGGACAGGGGGCGTCTCATGGCTACACCTTC.

V gene TRBV5-1 combines with J gene TRBJ2-1, with 7 bases aligning to TRBD1. CDR1 and CDR2 (germline): SGHRS, YFSETQ. The CDR3 length is 15 residues. V trimming: 0 bases; J trimming: 4 bases; junction bases outside the gene matches: 4. CDR3 in amino acids: CASSLATGMYNEQFF. In nucleotides, the CDR3 is TGCGCCAGCAGCTTGGCGACAGGGATGTACAATGAGCAGTTCTTC.

This clone was seen a single time. As DNA, the CDR3 is TGTGCCAGCAGCCAGCGCAGGGGTGGCGGGAGGTTGAACAATGAGCAGTTCTTC. It specifies CASSQRRGGGRLNNEQFF. The chain couples TRBV11-2 to TRBJ2-1; TRBD2 matches at 8 bases. This CDR3 has 18 residues. The germline V gene encodes CDR1 SGHAT and CDR2 FQNNGV. With V trimmed by 5 bases and J by 5 bases, 17 bases remained unmatched.